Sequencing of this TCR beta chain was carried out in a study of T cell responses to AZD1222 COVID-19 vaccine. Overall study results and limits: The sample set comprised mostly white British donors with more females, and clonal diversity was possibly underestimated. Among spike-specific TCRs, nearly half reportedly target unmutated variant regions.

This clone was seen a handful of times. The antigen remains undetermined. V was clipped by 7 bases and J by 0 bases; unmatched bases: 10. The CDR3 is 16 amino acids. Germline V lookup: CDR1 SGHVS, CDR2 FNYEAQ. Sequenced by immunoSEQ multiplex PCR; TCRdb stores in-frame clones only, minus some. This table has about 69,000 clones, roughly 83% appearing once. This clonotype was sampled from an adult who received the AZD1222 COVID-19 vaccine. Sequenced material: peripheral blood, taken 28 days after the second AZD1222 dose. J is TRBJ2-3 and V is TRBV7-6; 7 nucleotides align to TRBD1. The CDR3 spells CASTPRPGQSTDTQYF. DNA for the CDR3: TGTGCCAGCACCCCCAGACCGGGACAGAGCACAGATACGCAGTATTTT.